The 15 T cell receptor beta chains presented below share a single source sample, sequenced in a study of glioma-infiltrating T cells (dated by TCRdb to about 2016). TCRdb shows the sequencer as Illumina MiSeq. TCR alpha and beta CDR3 regions were amplified with the iRepertoire nested amplicon-rescue multiplex PCR (arm-PCR) platform from RNA. The raw public reads went through TCRdb reprocessing: fastp at Q25, MiXCR clone calling, in-frame beta chains kept. Every entry covers one CDR3 protein and lists the most common genes and DNA from its rows. Here the sample has 45,000 or so distinct CDR3 sequences; approximately 20% occur a single time. Roughly 6.1% of the sample belongs to the ten largest clones. Input material: glioma tissue, nonneoplastic brain tissue, or PBMCs (not recorded which). The receptors shown here come from a human donor with low-grade glioma or glioblastoma, undergoing nonglioma brain surgery, or in good health (not recorded which).

There are many counts of this clonotype. The chain has TRBV6-4 and TRBJ2-3; 9 bases are shared with TRBD2. The V segment lost 0 bases and the J segment 2 bases; nucleotides outside the gene matches: 3. The CDR3 has 16 amino acids. Germline CDR1 is MRHNA and CDR2 is SNTAGT. In DNA form, the CDR3 reads TGTGCCAGCAGTGACTCTAGCGGGGGATCCACAGATACGCAGTATTTT. It is translated as CASSDSSGGSTDTQYF.

This clonotype has a count of ten or more. V is TRBV27 and J is TRBJ2-3; 8 bases map to TRBD2. The CDR3 loop spans 17 amino acids. The J segment lost 4 bases and the V segment lost 4 bases, leaving 13 bases of the junction unmatched. Germline values: CDR1 MNHEY, CDR2 SMNVEV (reference sequence). Here the CDR3 DNA reads TGTGCCAGCAGTTCCTCTACTATAGCGGGATCTCCAGATACGCAGTATTTT. Its translation is CASSSSTIAGSPDTQYF.

This clonotype was observed at least ten times. This sequence joins TRBV12-3 or TRBV12-4 and TRBJ2-7; tentative D call: TRBD1 (5 bases). V was pared by 1 base and J by 3 bases, with 10 bases between. This CDR3 region has 14 residues. Here the CDR3 DNA reads TGTGCCAGCAGTTTAGGACAGAAGGACTACGAGCAGTACTTC. It yields the protein CASSLGQKDYEQYF.

The chain is built from TRBV7-6 and TRBJ1-3, with 7 bases matching TRBD1. Germline V gene sequence: CDR1 SGHVS, CDR2 FNYEAQ. The J segment lost 4 bases and the V segment lost 4 bases, leaving 13 bases of the junction unmatched. The CDR3 is 17 amino acids. In DNA, the CDR3 is TGTGCCAGCAGCTCGGGATGGGGTAGGGGGCCAGGAAACACCATATATTTT. Translated: CASSSGWGRGPGNTIYF.

This clonotype was detected ten times or more. The rearrangement uses TRBV19 and TRBJ2-7, with 8 bases aligning to TRBD1. This CDR3 contains 14 residues. Per the germline V gene, CDR1 is LNHDA and CDR2 is SQIVND (reference sequence). V was clipped by 6 bases and J by 0 bases; unmatched bases: 4. CDR3 amino acids: CASSRTGSSYEQYV. CDR3 bases: TGTGCCAGTAGCCGGACAGGGAGCTCCTACGAGCAGTACGTC.

V is TRBV2 and J is TRBJ1-5, with D possibly being TRBD1 (6 bases). The CDR3 totals 14 residues. CDR1 is SNHLY and CDR2 is FYNNEI in the germline V gene. The CDR3 sequence is CVSSGAGGNQPQHF. The CDR3 bases are TGTGTTAGCAGTGGGGCAGGGGGCAATCAGCCCCAGCATTTT.

Comment on this clonotype: Given a much more abundant clone one base away, this may be a read error. The chain links TRBV7-2 to TRBJ2-3; maybe TRBD2 (6 bases). The CDR3 covers 11 residues. Trimming took 7 bases from V and 6 from J, leaving 8 bases between them. Germline CDR1 SGHTA, CDR2 FQGNSA. The CDR3 is CASKEGDTQYF. CDR3 bases: TGTGCCAGCAAGGAGGGGGATACGCAGTATTTT.

There are a few counts of this clonotype. One end of the junction is discordant with germline, which a read error may explain. The chain links TRBV24-1 to TRBJ2-2; TRBD2 matches at 8 bases. Germline CDR1 reads KGHDR; CDR2 reads SFDVKD. The CDR3 contains 22 residues. The CDR3 DNA reads TGTGCAACCAGTGAGCTGCCCGACCGACGGAGGCTAGCGGGCTCGAACACCGGGGAGCTGTTTTTT. This encodes CATSELPDRRRLAGSNTGELFF.

This clonotype was counted between two and nine times. A junction boundary mismatches the germline segment, possibly from a read error. The chain uses TRBV5-6 and TRBJ2-5; D gene uncertain. This CDR3 has 14 amino acids. Germline values: CDR1 SGHDT, CDR2 YYEEEE. CDR3 coding DNA: TGTGCCAGCAGCTTGGTAGGAGCCCAAGTGACCCAGTACTTC. Its translation is CASSLVGAQVTQYF.

This clonotype has ten or more counts. The chain has TRBV7-9 and TRBJ2-1; 7 bases fit TRBD1. The CDR3 runs 16 residues. Germline-derived CDR1 and CDR2 are SEHNR and FQNEAQ (reference sequence). J lost 0 bases, V lost 7 bases, and 9 bases had no gene match. As DNA, the CDR3 is TGTGCCAGCACCCAACCGGGACAGAGCTCCTACAATGAGCAGTTCTTC. It translates to CASTQPGQSSYNEQFF.

The V and J genes are TRBV3-1 and TRBJ2-2, with 9 bases matching TRBD2. CDR1 is LGHDT, CDR2 YNNKEL, per germline (reference sequence). Trimming removed 4 bases from V and 0 bases from J; junction bases left unmatched: 3. The CDR3 is made up of 16 amino acids. The CDR3 nucleotides read TGTGCCAGCAGCCCGAGGACTAGCGCGAACACCGGGGAGCTGTTTTTT. This encodes CASSPRTSANTGELFF. Full variable domain (missing parts from reference TRBV3-1 and TRBJ2-2): DTAVSQTPKYLVTQMGNDKSIKCEQNLGHDTMYWYKQDSKKFLKIMFSYNNKELIINETVPNRFSPKSPDKAHLNLHINSLELGDSAVYFCASSPRTSANTGELFFGEGSRLTVL.

This clonotype was detected many times. The chain carries TRBV20-1 and TRBJ1-1, with 10 bases that match TRBD1. This CDR3 region has 14 residues. The V gene's germline CDR1 is DFQATT and CDR2 SNEGSKA (reference sequence). V lost 1 base to trimming and J lost 5 bases; unmatched junction nucleotides: 4. CDR3 loop: CSARGDRGMTEAFF. Written as DNA, the CDR3 is TGCAGTGCTAGAGGGGACAGGGGAATGACTGAAGCTTTCTTT.

This clonotype was seen many times. The chain links TRBV5-1 to TRBJ2-5; D gene ambiguous. Germline-derived CDR1 and CDR2 are SGHRS and YFSETQ. The ends were cut back, 5 bases at V and 3 bases at J, with 11 bases in the middle. The CDR3 runs 13 residues. CDR3 DNA sequence: TGCGCCAGCAGAAAAGTGGGGAAAGAGACCCAGTACTTC. It translates to CASRKVGKETQYF.

On this clonotype: A much more abundant neighbour one base away suggests this may be a read error. The gene calls are TRBV6-6 and TRBJ2-1; 12 bases agree with TRBD2. From germline, CDR1 is MNHNY and CDR2 SVGAGI (reference sequence). This CDR3 has 14 residues. CDR3: CASITSGRSGEQLF. The CDR3 DNA reads TGTGCCAGCATAACTAGCGGGAGGAGCGGTGAGCAGTTATTC.

The CDR3 region is CASSVYGGQETQYF. The CDR3 DNA reads TGTGCCAGCAGCGTATATGGTGGTCAAGAGACCCAGTACTTC. The chain employs TRBV9 and TRBJ2-5; D is undetermined. The CDR3 has 14 amino acids. CDR1 and CDR2 from the germline V gene are SGDLS and YYNGEE. Trimming pared 1 base from V and 2 bases from J, leaving 9 bases between.